A selection of T cell receptor beta chains follows, all from one sample in a study of blood T cell repertoires in COVID-19. Measured with immunoSEQ multiplex PCR; TCRdb has only the in-frame clones, and not every one. The data show approximately 100,000 clones, approximately 89% seen once. Sequenced: peripheral blood. The receptors come from an elderly woman with active COVID-19. CDR3s include the opening cysteine and the closing phenylalanine or tryptophan.

cdr3_length | j_call | v_call | cdr3_aa
14 | TRBJ2-7 | TRBV3-1/TRBV3-2 | CASSQVTGPYEQYF
11 | TRBJ1-4 | TRBV5-6 | CASSTVGELFF
16 | TRBJ2-3 | TRBV3-1/TRBV3-2 | CASSQDRLARTDTQYF
14 | TRBJ2-1 | TRBV5-1 | CASSFDSFYNEQFF
16 | TRBJ2-5 | TRBV9 | CASSPRQGAKQETQYF
12 | TRBJ2-3 | TRBV9 | CASSPGLNTQYF
13 | TRBJ2-1 | TRBV18 | CASSPNRANEQFF
13 | TRBJ2-5 | TRBV24-1 | CATSALYPETQYF
16 | TRBJ2-1 | TRBV6-2/TRBV6-3 | CASSYSIQGIYNEQFF
16 | TRBJ1-1 | TRBV7-2 | CASRQRPGQLNTEAFF
16 | TRBJ2-1 | TRBV18 | CASSTGTSGNYNEQFF
14 | TRBJ1-2 | TRBV28 | CATKRRDIGYGYTF
11 | TRBJ2-5 | TRBV2 | CASSEVKTQYF
15 | TRBJ1-1 | TRBV7-2 | CASSKGPWRNTEAFF
16 | TRBJ2-3 | TRBV7-2 | CASSLEGGGTTDTQYF
15 | TRBJ1-4 | TRBV19 | CASRAPGGNDEKLFF
17 | TRBJ2-2 | TRBV7-6 | CASSRTAGQGGTGELFF
12 | TRBJ2-7 | TRBV5-1 | CASSPTSYEQYF
14 | TRBJ1-5 | TRBV6-5 | CASSYKGGNQPQHF
13 | TRBJ2-5 | TRBV7-7 | CASSLGGQETQYF
13 | TRBJ2-5 | TRBV29-1 | CSVRESAGETQYF
13 | TRBJ1-1 | TRBV29-1 | CSADGQTNTEAFF
12 | TRBJ1-2 | TRBV21-1 | CASSRRHDGYTF
15 | TRBJ2-2 | TRBV6-4 | CASSDFAGRTGELFF
16 | TRBJ2-2 | TRBV10-3 | CAIRGTGGARTGELFF
15 | TRBJ2-1 | TRBV9 | CASSASLDSNNEQFF
14 | TRBJ1-4 | TRBV5-4 | CASTPEATNEKLFF
16 | TRBJ2-7 | TRBV28 | CASRVAGPPLSYEQYF
13 | TRBJ2-3 | TRBV5-1 | CASSPTSTDTQYF
15 | TRBJ2-3 | TRBV9 | CASSARTGGTDTQYF
17 | TRBJ2-7 | TRBV5-1 | CASSPGTSGRVSYEQYF
18 | TRBJ2-5 | TRBV7-3 | CASSLQGLAGVYQETQYF
18 | TRBJ2-3 | TRBV19 | CASSIDEKTSGSGDTQYF
15 | TRBJ2-3 | TRBV27 | CASSLTGLAGNTQYF
14 | TRBJ1-6 | TRBV10-3 | CAISTRDRNSPLHF